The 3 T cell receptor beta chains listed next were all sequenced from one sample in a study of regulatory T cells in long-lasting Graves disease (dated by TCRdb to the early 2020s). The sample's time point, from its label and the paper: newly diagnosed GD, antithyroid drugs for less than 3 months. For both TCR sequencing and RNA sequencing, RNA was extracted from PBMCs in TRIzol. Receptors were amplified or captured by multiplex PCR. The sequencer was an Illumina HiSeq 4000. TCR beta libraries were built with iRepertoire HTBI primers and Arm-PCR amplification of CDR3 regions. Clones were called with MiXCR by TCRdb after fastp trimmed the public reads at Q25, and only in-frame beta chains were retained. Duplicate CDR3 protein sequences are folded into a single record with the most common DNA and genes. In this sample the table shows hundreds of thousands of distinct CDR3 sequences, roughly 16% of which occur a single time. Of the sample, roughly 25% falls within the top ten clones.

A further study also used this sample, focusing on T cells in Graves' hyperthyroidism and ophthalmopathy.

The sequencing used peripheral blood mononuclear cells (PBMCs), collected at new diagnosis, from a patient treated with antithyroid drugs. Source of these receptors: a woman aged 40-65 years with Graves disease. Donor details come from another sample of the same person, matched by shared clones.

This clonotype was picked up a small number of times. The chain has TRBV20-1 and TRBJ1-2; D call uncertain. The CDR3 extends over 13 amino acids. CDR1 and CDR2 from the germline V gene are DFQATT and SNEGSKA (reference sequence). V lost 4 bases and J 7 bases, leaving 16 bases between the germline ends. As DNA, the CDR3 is TGCAGTGCTACTGGACTGTCAACCCTTGGCTACACCTTC. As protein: CSATGLSTLGYTF.

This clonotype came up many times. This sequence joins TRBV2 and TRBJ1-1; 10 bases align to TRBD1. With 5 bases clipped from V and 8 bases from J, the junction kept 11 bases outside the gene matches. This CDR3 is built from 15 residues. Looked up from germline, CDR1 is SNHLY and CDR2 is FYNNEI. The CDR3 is CASSYRAGQGSEAFF. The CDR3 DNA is TGTGCCAGCAGTTACAGAGCGGGACAGGGGTCAGAAGCTTTCTTT.

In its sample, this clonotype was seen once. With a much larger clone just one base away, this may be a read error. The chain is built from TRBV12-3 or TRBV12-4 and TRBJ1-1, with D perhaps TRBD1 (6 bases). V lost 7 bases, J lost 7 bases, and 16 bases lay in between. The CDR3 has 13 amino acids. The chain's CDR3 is CASTLDSLVEAFF. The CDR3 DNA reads TGTGCCAGCACCCTGGACAGTCTTGTTGAAGCTTTCTTT.